The clone carrying this T cell receptor beta chain was seen a few times. Its target is unknown. The germline gives CDR1 LNHDA, CDR2 SQIVND (reference sequence). The CDR3 is made up of 15 amino acids. J lost 4 bases, V lost 5 bases, and 8 bases had no gene match. This entry belongs to a study of T cells in Graves' hyperthyroidism and ophthalmopathy. The authors deemed Graves' hyperthyroidism stable absent ophthalmopathy progression within 18 months. These patients, aged 18 to 65, had recently diagnosed hyperthyroidism lasting under 2 months. Study outcomes and limitations: From stable hyperthyroidism, ophthalmopathy was set apart by a 13 V-J model.

RNA transcripts provided the source from which TCR beta CDR3 regions were amplified. First-round RT-PCR targeting the TCR CDR3 was performed with the HTBI primer set. TCRdb used MiXCR to reprocess the multiplex PCR reads, holding one entry per CDR3 protein. The sample includes roughly 200,000 distinct CDR3 sequences, roughly 18% of them seen just once. The sequenced sample consisted of blood. The TCR was taken from a man aged 35-49 years with Graves' hyperthyroidism. J is TRBJ1-2 and V is TRBV19, with TRBD1 matching over 9 bases. The CDR3 coding sequence is TGTGCCAGTAGTGTCCGACAGGGGGATACCTATGGCTACACCTTC. This codes for CASSVRQGDTYGYTF.